The T cell receptor (beta chain) under discussion was sequenced for a study of blood T cell repertoires in COVID-19. Study at large: Acute-phase and convalescent COVID-19 samples originated in the United States, Italy and Spain. PBMCs, B-cell-depleted T cells, or T cells were the source of the cDNA or gDNA that made up the material.

This clone was picked up one time. Under the authors' procedure: For nucleated cells, counts were estimated from reference gene primer amplification. The repertoire was sequenced with immunoSEQ multiplex PCR; TCRdb's copy has only in-frame clones and lacks some. The D gene and trimming were derived from the DNA, and the V and J assignments and clone size from that table. The repertoire holds about 360,000 clones, with around four fifths as singletons. V was pared by 5 bases and J by 1 base, with 9 bases of the junction left unmatched. The CDR3 loop spans 16 amino acids. The germline gives CDR1 SGHVS, CDR2 FQNEAQ.

The sequenced material came from peripheral blood. The sequence came from a man between 25 and 39 years old with active or convalescent COVID-19. The V gene is TRBV7-8, the J gene TRBJ2-3; 7 bases fit TRBD2. The CDR3 region has the DNA TGTGCCAGCAGCGCCTTAGCGGGCGGGGGCACAGATACGCAGTATTTT. Its translation: CASSALAGGGTDTQYF. Variable domain in full (rest from reference TRBV7-8 and TRBJ2-3): GAGVSQSPRYKVAKRGQDVALRCDPISGHVSLFWYQQALGQGPEFLTYFQNEAQLDKSGLPSDRFFAERPEGSVSTLKIQRTQQEDSAVYLCASSALAGGGTDTQYFGPGTRLTVL.